One sample yielded the 27 T cell receptor beta chains listed below, sequenced in a study of T-cell memory formation after mild COVID-19. TCRdb re-called the 5' RACE reads through MiXCR, storing one row per CDR3 protein. The table shows 350,000 to 500,000 distinct CDR3 sequences, with 20% to 30% occurring only once. Sequenced sample: PBMCs or a T cell subset sorted from them (not recorded which). The receptors were sampled from an adult woman who had mild COVID-19 (a few samples of this study predate the infection). Cell type and time point are not known.

This sequence joins TRBV6-5 and TRBJ2-7; 11 bases are shared with TRBD2. The CDR3 is 14 residues long. The germline CDR1 and CDR2 sequences are MNHEY and SVGAGI. V shed 6 bases, J shed 7 bases, and the junction held 8 bases outside the gene matches. In nucleotides, the CDR3 is TGTGCCAGCAGCCTACTAGCGGGAGATGGGGAGCAGTACTTC. Residues: CASSLLAGDGEQYF.

The rearrangement joins TRBV7-3 to TRBJ2-3; D may be TRBD1 (5 bases). V dropped 4 bases and J dropped 3 bases, with 17 bases sitting between them. The CDR3 totals 16 residues. The germline gives CDR1 SGHTA, CDR2 FQGTGA. CDR3 region: CASSSNRLERTDTQYF. The CDR3 DNA sequence: TGTGCCAGCAGCTCGAACAGGTTAGAGAGGACAGATACGCAGTATTTT. Based on the CDR3 plus reference TRBV7-3 and TRBJ2-3, the full variable domain is GAGVSQTPSNKVTEKGKYVELRCDPISGHTALYWYRQSLGQGPEFLIYFQGTGAADDSGLPNDRFFAVRPEGSVSTLKIQRTERGDSAVYLCASSSNRLERTDTQYFGPGTRLTVL.

The J gene is TRBJ2-7, the V gene TRBV4-1, with 7 bases aligning to TRBD2. After removal of 4 bases from V and 6 bases from J, the junction contained 6 bases not matched to a gene. This CDR3 has 13 amino acids. In germline, CDR1 is MGHRA, CDR2 YSYEKL. This CDR3 is CASSPGLVGEQYF. The CDR3 nucleotides read TGCGCCAGCAGCCCAGGACTAGTCGGCGAGCAGTACTTC.

This clonotype was counted many times. DNA for the CDR3: TGTGCCAGCAGCTTGGCAGTCCGCACCGGGGAGCTGTTTTTT. Translation: CASSLAVRTGELFF. The chain uses TRBV5-6 and TRBJ2-2; the D is unclear. The CDR3 spans 14 residues. The germline V gene encodes CDR1 SGHDT and CDR2 YYEEEE. Trimming removed 0 bases at V and 4 bases at J, with 7 bases between.

The chain uses TRBV7-6 and TRBJ2-3; 7 bases align to TRBD2. Unmatched junction bases numbered 9, after V lost 0 bases and J lost 6 bases. Germline V gene sequence: CDR1 SGHVS, CDR2 FNYEAQ. The CDR3 is 16 residues long. CDR3 in DNA: TGTGCCAGCAGCTTAGCGCCTAGCGGTACTTCTGATACGCAGTATTTT. It is translated as CASSLAPSGTSDTQYF.

This clonotype was observed a handful of times. The CDR3 DNA is TGTGCCAGCAGTTATGTGGGTAGCTCTGGGGCCAACGTCCTGACTTTC. It codes for CASSYVGSSGANVLTF. The J gene is TRBJ2-6, the V gene TRBV6-5; no clear D. The CDR3 loop spans 16 amino acids. Per the germline V gene, CDR1 is MNHEY and CDR2 is SVGAGI. V lost 3 bases and J lost 0, with 9 bases in between.

J is TRBJ2-1 and V is TRBV10-3; a weak D match, TRBD1 (5 bases). This CDR3 is built from 13 residues. V gave up 8 bases and J gave up 8 bases, with 16 bases separating them. CDR1 and CDR2 from the germline V gene are ENHRY and SYGVKD. CDR3 sequence (DNA): TGTGCCATCGGTCAGGGTCCTACCGATGAGCAGTTCTTC. It yields the protein CAIGQGPTDEQFF.

The sample holds a few counts of this clonotype. This chain connects TRBV6-6 to TRBJ1-6, with unresolved D. V lost 6 bases and J lost 9, with 24 bases in between. This CDR3 is 17 amino acids long. Germline V CDR1 and CDR2: MNHNY, SVGAGI (reference sequence). The CDR3 is CASSHPSQRVGASPLHF. The CDR3 coding sequence is TGTGCCAGCAGCCACCCCTCCCAAAGGGTAGGAGCTTCACCCCTCCACTTT.

This chain connects TRBV28 to TRBJ2-7; 12 bases align to TRBD2. This CDR3 region has 17 residues. V shed 4 bases and J 4 bases; nucleotides not matched to a gene: 11. The germline V gene has CDR1 MDHEN and CDR2 SYDVKM. CDR3 bases: TGTGCCAGCAGTTCTATCCCTAGCGGGAGGGCCTTTTACGAGCAGTACTTC. Amino acid sequence: CASSSIPSGRAFYEQYF.

The chain is built from TRBV7-9 and TRBJ2-7, with 9 nucleotides matching TRBD1. The V gene's germline CDR1 is SEHNR and CDR2 FQNEAQ (reference sequence). Losses at the gene ends were 3 bases for V and 3 bases for J; bases not matched to a gene: 6. The CDR3 runs 15 residues. CDR3 amino acids: CASSFTGTGRYEQYF. The CDR3 bases are TGTGCCAGCAGCTTCACCGGGACAGGGCGCTACGAGCAGTACTTC.

This clonotype turned up a few times. This chain links TRBV7-6 with TRBJ1-2; 8 nucleotides agree with TRBD1. V lost 1 base to trimming and J lost 8 bases; unmatched junction nucleotides: 12. The CDR3 has 16 residues. Germline CDR1 and CDR2: SGHVS and FNYEAQ. The DNA for the CDR3 is TGTGCCAGCAGCTTAGATTTGGCAGGGGGCTCTGGCGGCTACACCTTC. It encodes CASSLDLAGGSGGYTF.

In its sample, this clonotype was seen a few times. The J gene is TRBJ1-1, the V gene TRBV29-1, with D tentatively TRBD1 (6 bases). This CDR3 comprises 14 residues. Per germline, CDR1 SQVTM and CDR2 ANQGSEA. V lost 6 bases, J lost 6 bases, and 20 bases lay in between. This CDR3 reads CSVLWGAYEAEAFF. CDR3 in DNA: TGCAGCGTGTTATGGGGGGCATATGAGGCTGAAGCTTTCTTT.

The gene calls are TRBV6-5 and TRBJ2-7; TRBD2 is a possible D gene (5 bases). CDR3 length equals 16 residues. The V and J ends lost 0 bases and 0 bases respectively, with 12 bases between them. The germline V gene encodes CDR1 MNHEY and CDR2 SVGAGI. The CDR3 is CASSYSSLGISYEQYF. The CDR3 nucleotides read TGTGCCAGCAGTTACTCGTCACTAGGGATCTCCTACGAGCAGTACTTC.

This chain connects TRBV24-1 to TRBJ2-3; maybe TRBD2 (5 bases). CDR3 length equals 18 residues. CDR1 KGHDR and CDR2 SFDVKD come from the germline V gene. Trimming took off 1 base at V and 4 bases at J, with 20 bases between the two ends. The CDR3 sequence: CATSDFSVRQLRADTQYF. CDR3 bases: TGTGCCACCAGTGATTTCTCAGTCCGGCAGTTGAGGGCAGATACGCAGTATTTT.

This clonotype was observed many times. One end of the junction fails to match germline, which may point to a read error. V usage is TRBV12-3 or TRBV12-4 and J usage is TRBJ1-1; the D is unclear. The CDR3 loop spans 12 amino acids. The CDR3 here is CASSFGNTEAFF. For the CDR3, the DNA is TGCGCCAGCAGCTTTGGGAACACTGAAGCTTTCTTT.

The chain has TRBV7-8 and TRBJ2-2, with TRBD2 matching over 14 bases. J lost 8 bases, V lost 1 base, and 12 bases had no gene match. Looked up from germline, CDR1 is SGHVS and CDR2 is FQNEAQ. The CDR3 totals 19 residues. CDR3 region: CASSLDRPRLAGGVGELFF. The DNA for the CDR3 is TGTGCCAGCAGCTTAGACCGTCCCCGACTAGCGGGAGGGGTTGGGGAGCTGTTTTTT.

The chain is built from TRBV9 and TRBJ2-3; no definite D call. The V and J ends lost 3 bases and 2 bases respectively, with 7 bases between them. This CDR3 comprises 13 residues. Germline V CDR1 and CDR2: SGDLS, YYNGEE. The CDR3 DNA reads as TGTGCCAGCAGCGCAGAGGTCACAGATACGCAGTATTTT. Amino acids: CASSAEVTDTQYF.

This clonotype was counted between two and nine times. V usage is TRBV30 and J usage is TRBJ2-3; TRBD2 matches 11 bases. The CDR3 extends over 13 amino acids. The ends lost 4 bases at V and 7 bases at J; junction bases unmatched: 4. Germline CDR1 reads GTSNPN; CDR2 reads SVGIG (reference sequence). The DNA of the CDR3 is TGTGCCTGGAAACTAGCGGGAGCAAATACGCAGTATTTT. It specifies CAWKLAGANTQYF.

On this clonotype: One end of the junction fails to match germline, which may point to a read error. The chain employs TRBV6-6 and TRBJ2-1, with 8 bases lining up with TRBD2. Germline V gene data show CDR1 as MNHNY and CDR2 as SVGAGI (reference sequence). CDR3 length: 17 residues. The CDR3 loop is CASSYSVASGSSNEQFF. For the CDR3, the DNA is TGTGCCAGCAGTTACTCGGTGGCTAGCGGGTCCTCCAATGAGCAGTTCTTC.

The chain couples TRBV7-6 to TRBJ1-2; 7 nucleotides match TRBD1. V dropped 1 base and J dropped 3; count of bases not matched to a gene: 11. The germline gives CDR1 SGHVS, CDR2 FNYEAQ. This CDR3 comprises 17 residues. CDR3 in amino acids: CASSLVCRGQNYYGYTF. For the CDR3, the DNA is TGTGCCAGCAGCTTAGTATGTAGGGGGCAAAATTACTATGGCTACACCTTC.

V usage is TRBV7-2 and J usage is TRBJ2-1; D might be TRBD2 (6 bases). Trimming removed 6 bases from V and 8 bases from J, with 14 bases in between. The CDR3 runs to 13 residues. From germline, CDR1 is SGHTA and CDR2 FQGNSA. CDR3 sequence: CASSSGVRYEQFF. The DNA of the CDR3 is TGTGCCAGCAGTTCGGGGGTCAGGTATGAGCAGTTCTTC.

Only a few counts were recorded for this clonotype. The J gene is TRBJ1-6, the V gene TRBV15; D gene unclear. The V end was cut by 0 bases, the J end by 3 bases, with 6 bases between. This CDR3 contains 15 residues. Germline CDR1 reads LNHNV; CDR2 reads YYDKDF (reference sequence). The CDR3, as DNA: TGTGCCACCAGCAGAGACAGGAACTATAATTCACCCCTCCACTTT. Amino acid sequence: CATSRDRNYNSPLHF.

The chain joins TRBV6-1 to TRBJ1-1, with 10 nucleotides matching TRBD1. CDR3 length: 16 residues. V was clipped by 6 bases and J by 0 bases; unmatched bases: 7. The germline gives CDR1 MNHNS, CDR2 SASEGT. CDR3 sequence: CASRTGGAGMNTEAFF. CDR3 bases: TGTGCCAGCAGGACAGGGGGCGCGGGTATGAACACTGAAGCTTTCTTT.

The chain is built from TRBV6-6 and TRBJ1-1; D is possibly TRBD1 (6 bases). Germline V CDR1 and CDR2: MNHNY, SVGAGI (reference sequence). Trimming shortened V by 0 bases and J by 4 bases, and 12 bases separated the two germline ends. The CDR3 sequence is 15 residues long. In DNA form, the CDR3 reads TGTGCCAGCAGTTACTCGGCACAGGGTATCACTGAAGCTTTCTTT. As protein: CASSYSAQGITEAFF.

V is TRBV24-1 and J is TRBJ1-3; no clear D gene. Trimming took off 4 bases at V and 0 bases at J, with 9 bases between the two ends. There are 15 residues in the CDR3. The germline V gene has CDR1 KGHDR and CDR2 SFDVKD. CDR3 nucleotides: TGTGCCACCAGTGAGGCCTCCGACTCTGGAAACACCATATATTTT. Its translation is CATSEASDSGNTIYF.

This clonotype turned up a few times. The chain recombines TRBV7-2 with TRBJ2-5, with 10 bases lining up with TRBD2. J was trimmed by 7 bases and V by 1 base; bases with no gene match: 9. CDR3 length: 16 residues. Germline CDR1 is SGHTA and CDR2 is FQGNSA. The CDR3 reads CASSLEVTSGLRTQYF. The CDR3 DNA is TGTGCCAGCAGCTTAGAAGTGACTAGCGGGTTGCGGACCCAGTACTTC. Together with reference TRBV7-2 and TRBJ2-5, the CDR3 gives the full variable domain: GAGVSQSPSNKVTEKGKDVELRCDPISGHTALYWYRQSLGQGLEFLIYFQGNSAPDKSGLPSDRFSAERTGGSVSTLTIQRTQQEDSAVYLCASSLEVTSGLRTQYFGPGTRLLVL.

This clonotype was seen a handful of times. The chain recombines TRBV24-1 with TRBJ2-5; D is uncertain. This CDR3 has 13 amino acids. CDR1 and CDR2 from the germline V gene are KGHDR and SFDVKD. V lost 4 bases to trimming and J lost 2 bases, with 7 bases between them. The CDR3 loop reads CATSEAAQETQYF. The CDR3 coding sequence is TGTGCCACCAGTGAGGCGGCTCAAGAGACCCAGTACTTC.